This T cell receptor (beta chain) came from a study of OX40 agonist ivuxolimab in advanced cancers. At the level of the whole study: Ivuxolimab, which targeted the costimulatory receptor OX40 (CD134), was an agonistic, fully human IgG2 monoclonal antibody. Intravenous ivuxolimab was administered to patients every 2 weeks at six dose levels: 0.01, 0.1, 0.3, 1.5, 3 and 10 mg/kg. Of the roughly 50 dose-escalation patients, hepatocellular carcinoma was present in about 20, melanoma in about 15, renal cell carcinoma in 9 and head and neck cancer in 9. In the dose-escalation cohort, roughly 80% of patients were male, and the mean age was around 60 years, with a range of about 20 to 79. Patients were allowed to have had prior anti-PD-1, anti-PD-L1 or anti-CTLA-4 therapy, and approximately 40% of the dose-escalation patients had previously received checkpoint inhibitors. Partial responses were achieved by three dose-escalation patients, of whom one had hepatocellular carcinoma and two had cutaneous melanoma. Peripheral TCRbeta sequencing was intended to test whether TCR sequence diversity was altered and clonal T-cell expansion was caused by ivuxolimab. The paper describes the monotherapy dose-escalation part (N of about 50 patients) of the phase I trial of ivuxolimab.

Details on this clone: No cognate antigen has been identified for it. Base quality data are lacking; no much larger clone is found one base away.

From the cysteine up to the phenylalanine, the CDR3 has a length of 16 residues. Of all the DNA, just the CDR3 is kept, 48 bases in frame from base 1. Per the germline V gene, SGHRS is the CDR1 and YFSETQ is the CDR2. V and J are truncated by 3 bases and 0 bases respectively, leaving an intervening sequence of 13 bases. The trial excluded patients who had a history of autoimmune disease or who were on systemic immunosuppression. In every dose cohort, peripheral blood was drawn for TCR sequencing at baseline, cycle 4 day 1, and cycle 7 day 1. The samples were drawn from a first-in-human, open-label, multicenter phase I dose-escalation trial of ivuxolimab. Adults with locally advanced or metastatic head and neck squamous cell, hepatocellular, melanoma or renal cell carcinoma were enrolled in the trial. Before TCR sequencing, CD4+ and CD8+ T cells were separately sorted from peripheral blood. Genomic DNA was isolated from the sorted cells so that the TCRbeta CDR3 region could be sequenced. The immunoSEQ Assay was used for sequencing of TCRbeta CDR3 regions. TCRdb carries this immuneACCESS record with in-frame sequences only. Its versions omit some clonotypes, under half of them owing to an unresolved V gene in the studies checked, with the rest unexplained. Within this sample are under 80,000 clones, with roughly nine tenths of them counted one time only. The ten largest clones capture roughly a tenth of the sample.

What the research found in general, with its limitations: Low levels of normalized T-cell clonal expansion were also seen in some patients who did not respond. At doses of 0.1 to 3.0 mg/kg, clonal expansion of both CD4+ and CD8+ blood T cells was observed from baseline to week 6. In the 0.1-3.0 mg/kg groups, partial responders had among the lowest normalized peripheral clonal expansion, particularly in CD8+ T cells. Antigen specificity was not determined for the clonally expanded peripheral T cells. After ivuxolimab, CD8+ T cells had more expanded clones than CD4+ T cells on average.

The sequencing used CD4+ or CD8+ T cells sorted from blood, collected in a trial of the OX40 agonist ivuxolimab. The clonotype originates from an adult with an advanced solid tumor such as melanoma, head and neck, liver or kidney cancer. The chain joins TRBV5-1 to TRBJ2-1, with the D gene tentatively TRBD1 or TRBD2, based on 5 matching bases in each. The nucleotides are TGCGCCAGCAGCTACCCGGGACCCAGCTCCTACAATGAGCAGTTCTTC. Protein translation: CASSYPGPSSYNEQFF.